A selection of T cell receptor beta chains follows, all from one sample in a study of T cell responses to AZD1222 COVID-19 vaccine. The assay was immunoSEQ multiplex PCR, and TCRdb's table has in-frame clones only and misses some. Of about 90,000 clones detected, 85% to 90% appear once; the ten largest clones hold approximately 10%. The sequences come from peripheral blood, collected on day 0 of MenACWY control vaccination. The receptors here all came from an adult in good health. CDR3s include the opening cysteine and the closing phenylalanine or tryptophan. The order of the fields is V gene, J gene, D gene, clone size, CDR3 protein, CDR3 DNA. D genes are given only for firm matches. Clone size is shown for a subset of rows, as once, few, many or a class of expanded clone.

>TRBV18|TRBJ2-7|NA|NA
CASSPRDNYEQYF
TGTGCCAGCTCACCACGGGACAACTACGAGCAGTACTTC
>TRBV30|TRBJ2-7|TRBD2|few
CAWRDTSGGYEQYF
TGTGCCTGGAGGGACACTAGCGGGGGCTACGAGCAGTACTTC
>TRBV5-4|TRBJ2-1|NA|NA
CASSHRDGGYNEQFF
TGTGCCAGCAGCCACCGGGACGGCGGATACAATGAGCAGTTCTTC
>TRBV28|TRBJ1-5|TRBD1|NA
CASSSDRDSFNQPQHF
TGTGCCAGCAGTTCTGACCGGGACAGCTTCAATCAGCCCCAGCATTTT
>TRBV7-3|TRBJ2-3|TRBD2|NA
CASSLTGGGHPDTQYF
TGTGCCAGCAGCTTAACTGGCGGGGGGCACCCAGATACGCAGTATTTT
>TRBV6-5|TRBJ2-3|NA|NA
CATSLRSPATDTQYF
TGTGCCACCTCCTTGAGGTCTCCGGCCACAGATACGCAGTATTTT
>TRBV2|TRBJ2-3|TRBD1|NA
CASSRTGGGTDTQYF
TGTGCCAGCAGTCGGACAGGGGGGGGCACAGATACGCAGTATTTT
>TRBV4-3|TRBJ1-2|NA|NA
CASSQSRRNSNYGYTF
TGCGCCAGCAGCCAGTCTCGGCGGAACTCTAACTATGGCTACACCTTC
>TRBV14|TRBJ2-1|NA|NA
CASSPGPYEQFF
TGTGCCAGCAGCCCGGGGCCTTATGAGCAGTTCTTC
>TRBV6-5|TRBJ1-1|NA|once
CASRPSGSYTEAFF
TGTGCCAGCAGGCCCTCAGGGTCGTACACTGAAGCTTTCTTT
>TRBV11-2|TRBJ2-1|NA|NA
CASSPPGGSSYNEQFF
TGTGCCAGCAGCCCCCCAGGTGGTAGCTCCTACAATGAGCAGTTCTTC
>TRBV27|TRBJ1-6|TRBD1|NA
CASSLSGQTLNSPLHF
TGTGCCAGCAGTTTATCGGGACAGACTTTGAATTCACCCCTCCACTTT
>TRBV4-1|TRBJ1-1|NA|NA
CASSRDGNTEAFF
TGCGCCAGCAGCCGGGACGGGAACACTGAAGCTTTCTTT
>TRBV24-1|TRBJ1-1|NA|NA
CATSDRYKAFF
TGTGCCACCAGTGATCGGTATAAAGCTTTCTTT
>TRBV6-5|TRBJ1-2|NA|NA
CASTHGGTHTF
TGTGCCAGCACCCACGGTGGGACCCACACCTTC
>TRBV6-5|TRBJ2-7|NA|NA
CASSYSATGLALEQYF
TGTGCCAGCAGTTACTCCGCGACCGGTCTCGCTTTAGAGCAGTACTTC
>TRBV5-1|TRBJ2-5|NA|NA
CASSLDPGAGETQYF
TGCGCCAGCAGCTTGGATCCGGGGGCCGGGGAGACCCAGTACTTC
>TRBV24-1|TRBJ2-1|NA|NA
CATSDFRQNGGNEQFF
TGTGCCACCAGTGATTTCAGGCAGAATGGGGGCAATGAGCAGTTCTTC
>TRBV3-1/TRBV3-2|TRBJ1-2|TRBD1|NA
CASSHTGGDTDSQYYGYTF
TGTGCCAGCAGCCATACAGGGGGAGACACGGACAGCCAGTACTATGGCTACACCTTC
>TRBV30|TRBJ1-5|NA|NA
CAWSSGTIYQPQHF
TGTGCCTGGAGTTCTGGGACGATTTATCAGCCCCAGCATTTT
>TRBV30|TRBJ1-6|NA|NA
CAWSVEGGGSPLHF
TGTGCCTGGAGTGTAGAAGGGGGAGGCTCACCCCTCCACTTT
>TRBV2|TRBJ1-1|NA|NA
CASSRNTEAFF
TGTGCCAGCAGTCGGAACACTGAAGCTTTCTTT
>TRBV6-5|TRBJ1-4|NA|NA
CASSYSNGNEKLFF
TGTGCCAGCAGTTACTCCAACGGGAACGAAAAACTGTTTTTT
>TRBV10-3|TRBJ1-1|TRBD1|NA
CAISKGQPNTEAFF
TGTGCCATCAGCAAGGGACAGCCGAACACTGAAGCTTTCTTT
>TRBV9|TRBJ1-1|TRBD1|NA
CASSVEGTGGREAFF
TGTGCCAGCAGCGTAGAAGGGACAGGGGGCCGTGAAGCTTTCTTT
>TRBV27|TRBJ2-1|NA|NA
CASSFNGRSYNEQFF
TGTGCCAGCAGTTTCAACGGCAGGTCCTACAATGAGCAGTTCTTC
>TRBV3-1/TRBV3-2|TRBJ1-2|TRBD1|NA
CASSHGTAGDYGYTF
TGTGCCAGCAGCCACGGGACAGCGGGAGACTATGGCTACACCTTC
>TRBV30|TRBJ1-2|NA|NA
CAWSLAPGFGYTF
TGTGCCTGGAGTCTGGCTCCAGGGTTCGGCTACACCTTC
>TRBV5-8|TRBJ1-2|NA|NA
CASSLRQVPYGYTF
TGTGCCAGCAGCTTGAGGCAGGTCCCCTATGGCTACACCTTC
>TRBV19|TRBJ2-5|NA|few
CASSIRTGAQGTQYF
TGTGCCAGTAGTATTCGGACGGGGGCCCAGGGGACCCAGTACTTC
>TRBV29-1|TRBJ2-3|NA|NA
CSVGGADTQYF
TGCAGCGTAGGAGGGGCAGATACGCAGTATTTT
>TRBV7-2|TRBJ1-5|NA|NA
CASTYSGGSQPQHF
TGTGCCAGCACCTACTCTGGGGGGAGTCAGCCCCAGCATTTT
>TRBV30|TRBJ1-5|NA|NA
CAWSRGISNQPQHF
TGTGCCTGGAGTCGGGGGATTAGCAATCAGCCCCAGCATTTT
>TRBV19|TRBJ1-4|TRBD1|NA
CASSSRTGGGEKLFF
TGTGCCAGTAGTTCCAGGACAGGAGGAGGCGAAAAACTGTTTTTT
>TRBV5-1|TRBJ1-6|NA|once
CASSLGLSNSPLHF
TGCGCCAGCAGCTTGGGACTGAGCAATTCACCCCTCCACTTT
>TRBV2|TRBJ1-2|TRBD1|NA
CASQGRTGDYGYTF
TGTGCCAGCCAGGGTAGGACAGGCGACTATGGCTACACCTTC
>TRBV6-2/TRBV6-3|TRBJ2-5|NA|NA
CASSYGGIQETQYF
TGTGCCAGCAGTTACGGGGGGATCCAAGAGACCCAGTACTTC
>TRBV10-3|TRBJ1-5|NA|few
CAISESAAGDQPQHF
TGTGCCATCAGTGAGTCGGCGGCAGGGGATCAGCCCCAGCATTTT
>TRBV2|TRBJ1-4|NA|NA
CASTRDRATNEKLFF
TGTGCCAGCACAAGGGATCGAGCAACTAATGAAAAACTGTTTTTT
>TRBV6-6|TRBJ2-7|TRBD2|few
CASSQRGASDEQYF
TGTGCCAGCAGTCAGCGGGGGGCCTCAGACGAGCAGTACTTC
>TRBV6-2/TRBV6-3|TRBJ1-2|NA|NA
CASSYPDVLYGYTF
TGTGCCAGCAGTTACCCGGACGTGCTCTATGGCTACACCTTC
>TRBV30|TRBJ2-7|NA|NA
CAGGTDLAYEQYF
TGTGCCGGGGGGACAGACCTCGCCTACGAGCAGTACTTC
>TRBV7-2|TRBJ2-7|NA|NA
CASSLIRENNEQYF
TGTGCCAGCAGCTTAATCAGGGAGAACAACGAGCAGTACTTC
>TRBV15|TRBJ2-3|NA|NA
CATSRDPGGSSTDTQYF
TGTGCCACCAGCAGAGATCCGGGCGGATCTAGCACAGATACGCAGTATTTT
>TRBV9|TRBJ2-7|NA|NA
CASSVWGSVSPYEQYF
TGTGCCAGCAGCGTATGGGGTAGCGTTTCCCCCTACGAGCAGTACTTC
>TRBV5-5|TRBJ1-1|NA|NA
CASSLLREVVVNTEAFF
TGTGCCAGCAGCTTGCTCAGGGAGGTTGTTGTGAACACTGAAGCTTTCTTT
>TRBV18|TRBJ1-1|TRBD1|NA
CASSPFGTGGANTEAFF
TGTGCCAGCTCACCCTTTGGGACAGGGGGCGCTAACACTGAAGCTTTCTTT
>TRBV7-3|TRBJ2-1|NA|NA
CASSSYGSGDNEQFF
TGTGCCAGCAGCTCCTACGGGTCGGGGGACAATGAGCAGTTCTTC
>TRBV5-4|TRBJ2-1|NA|NA
CASSTGLSYNEQFF
TGTGCCAGCAGCACCGGACTGTCCTACAATGAGCAGTTCTTC
>TRBV4-2|TRBJ1-3|TRBD1|NA
CASSQLTGTGGGNTIYF
TGTGCCAGCAGCCAGCTAACCGGGACAGGAGGTGGAAACACCATATATTTT
>TRBV7-2|TRBJ2-2|TRBD1|once
CASSSGTGGGTGELFF
TGTGCCAGCAGCTCAGGGACAGGGGGCGGCACCGGGGAGCTGTTTTTT